The 10 T cell receptor beta chains below come from one sample, sequenced in a study of blood T cell repertoires in COVID-19. TCRdb's copy holds only in-frame clones and misses some; the assay was immunoSEQ multiplex PCR. The sample holds about 54,000 clones; 70% to 90% are singletons and the top ten take roughly 13%. The sample comprised peripheral blood. The receptors come from a human donor in a cohort sampled during active COVID-19.

The rearrangement links TRBV5-1 to TRBJ1-4; weak D call: TRBD1 (6 bases). Trimming removed 4 bases from V and 2 bases from J, with 12 bases in between. CDR1 is SGHRS, CDR2 YFSETQ, per germline. The CDR3 sequence is 15 residues long. The CDR3 sequence: CASSVRGSTNEKLFF. The CDR3 coding sequence is TGCGCCAGCAGCGTGAGGGGGTCCACTAATGAAAAACTGTTTTTT.

The chain employs TRBV7-8 and TRBJ2-2; maybe TRBD1 (6 bases). From germline, CDR1 is SGHVS and CDR2 FQNEAQ. The CDR3 extends over 16 amino acids. The V end lost 7 bases, the J end lost 5 bases, and 20 bases lay between the germline ends. The CDR3 bases are TGTGCCAGCATACCAACCGGGACACCTTTTACCGGGGAGCTGTTTTTT. Translated: CASIPTGTPFTGELFF. The complete variable domain, with remaining parts taken from reference TRBV7-8 and TRBJ2-2, reads GAGVSQSPRYKVAKRGQDVALRCDPISGHVSLFWYQQALGQGPEFLTYFQNEAQLDKSGLPSDRFFAERPEGSVSTLKIQRTQQEDSAVYLCASIPTGTPFTGELFFGEGSRLTVL.

The V gene is TRBV25-1, the J gene TRBJ2-3; TRBD2 aligns across 7 bases. This CDR3 comprises 16 residues. CDR1 is MGHDK, CDR2 SYGVNS, per germline. J gave up 1 base and V 1 base, and 5 bases lay outside the gene matches. The CDR3 loop is CASSEFAGVGTDTQYF. CDR3 DNA sequence: TGTGCCAGCAGTGAATTTGCGGGAGTGGGCACAGATACGCAGTATTTT.

The V and J genes are TRBV7-2 and TRBJ1-1; D remains ambiguous. The CDR3 spans 9 residues. V shed 11 bases and J shed 4 bases, with 5 bases lying between them. Germline V gives CDR1 SGHTA, CDR2 FQGNSA. The CDR3 nucleotides read TGTGCCGTCGGCACTGAAGCTTTCTTT. Protein sequence: CAVGTEAFF.

V is TRBV27 and J is TRBJ2-1; 11 bases map to TRBD2. The length of the CDR3 is 14 residues. J gave up 10 bases and V 3 bases, and 5 bases lay outside the gene matches. Germline lookup yields CDR1 MNHEY and CDR2 SMNVEV (reference sequence). CDR3 coding DNA: TGTGCCAGCAGTTTTAGCGGGAGGGAGGGGGAGCAGTTCTTC. Translation: CASSFSGREGEQFF.

The CDR3 loop is CASSGRDRVYEQYF. CDR3 DNA sequence: TGTGCCAGCAGCGGCCGGGACAGGGTCTACGAGCAGTACTTC. The chain recombines TRBV7-6 with TRBJ2-7; TRBD1 agrees at 9 bases. CDR1 and CDR2 from the germline V gene are SGHVS and FNYEAQ. J gave up 3 bases and V 5 bases, and 5 bases lay outside the gene matches. The CDR3 length is 14 residues.

V gene TRBV7-9 combines with J gene TRBJ1-6; 7 bases map to TRBD1. The germline CDR1 and CDR2 sequences are SEHNR and FQNEAQ (reference sequence). V lost 2 bases to trimming and J lost 7 bases; unmatched junction nucleotides: 2. This CDR3 spans 14 amino acids. The CDR3 region has the DNA TGTGCCAGCAGCTTAAGACAGGGAAATTCACCCCTCCACTTT. It is translated as CASSLRQGNSPLHF.

The V and J genes are TRBV6-5 and TRBJ2-2; a weak D match, TRBD1 (5 bases). Germline V gives CDR1 MNHEY, CDR2 SVGAGI. The CDR3 sequence is 14 residues long. The germline V and J ends were trimmed by 6 bases and 4 bases, with 12 bases remaining between them. CDR3 sequence reads: CASSQGRFTGELFF. The DNA of the CDR3 is TGTGCCAGCAGCCAGGGTCGTTTCACCGGGGAGCTGTTTTTT.

This rearrangement joins TRBV27 to TRBJ2-4; D might be TRBD1 (6 bases). Per the germline V gene, CDR1 is MNHEY and CDR2 is SMNVEV (reference sequence). This CDR3 spans 16 amino acids. Trimming removed 6 bases from V and 0 bases from J, with 15 bases in between. The CDR3: CASSSPDRLAKNIQYF. The CDR3 DNA sequence: TGTGCCAGCAGCTCCCCCGACAGGCTAGCCAAAAACATTCAGTACTTC.

The V and J genes are TRBV5-1 and TRBJ1-4, with 10 bases fitting TRBD1. V lost 4 bases and J lost 8; bases outside the gene matches: 8. CDR3 length: 15 amino acids. Looked up from germline, CDR1 is SGHRS and CDR2 is YFSETQ. The CDR3 spells CASSPRDRGREKLFF. In DNA, the CDR3 is TGCGCCAGCAGCCCTCGGGACAGGGGCCGCGAAAAACTGTTTTTT. Based on the CDR3 plus reference TRBV5-1 and TRBJ1-4, the full variable domain is KAGVTQTPRYLIKTRGQQVTLSCSPISGHRSVSWYQQTPGQGLQFLFEYFSETQRNKGNFPGRFSGRQFSNSRSEMNVSTLELGDSALYLCASSPRDRGREKLFFGSGTQLSVL.